This T cell receptor beta chain was identified in a study of blood T cells in healthy people across ages. Broader study findings: Estimated diversity across one million T cells was deemed an underestimate.

Next came a second PCR, run for roughly 6 to 11 cycles, which used a sample-barcoded 5' primer along with a J-beta primer mix. Each cDNA molecule was tagged by a template-switch adaptor with 12 random nucleotides. TCRdb processed the 5' RACE reads anew with MiXCR; each CDR3 protein has one entry. The sample shows 1.5 million to 2 million distinct CDR3 sequences, around 50% of them seen only once. The germline V and J ends were trimmed by 6 bases and 4 bases, with 10 bases remaining between them. CDR3 size: 12 residues. CDR1 is SNHLY and CDR2 is FYNNEI in the germline V gene. Details on this clonotype: No antigen is known for it.

Healthy Caucasian individuals from Russia aged about 6 to 100 were enrolled as donors. The specimen sequenced was blood. This TCR came from a woman in her 40s in good health. The chain couples TRBV2 to TRBJ2-7; unclear D gene. The CDR3 bases are TGTGCCAGCAGCGGCAGCAGATACGAGCAGTACTTC. Amino acids: CASSGSRYEQYF.